This T cell receptor beta chain was sequenced for a study of control samples from healthy donors and cancer patients. The germline CDR1 and CDR2 sequences are MDHEN and SYDVKM. This CDR3 contains 13 residues. V was trimmed by 0 bases and J by 7 bases, leaving 10 bases between them. The assay was immunoSEQ multiplex PCR, and TCRdb's table has in-frame clones only and misses some. The top ten hold about 2.6% of the sample, which has 100,000 to 150,000 clones, approximately 92% seen once. This chain connects TRBV28 to TRBJ2-7, with D uncertain. This clonotype was obtained from a young man in good health. The specimen was blood. The CDR3 reads CASSLWHDGEQYF. CDR3 coding DNA: TGTGCCAGCAGTTTATGGCATGACGGTGAGCAGTACTTC.